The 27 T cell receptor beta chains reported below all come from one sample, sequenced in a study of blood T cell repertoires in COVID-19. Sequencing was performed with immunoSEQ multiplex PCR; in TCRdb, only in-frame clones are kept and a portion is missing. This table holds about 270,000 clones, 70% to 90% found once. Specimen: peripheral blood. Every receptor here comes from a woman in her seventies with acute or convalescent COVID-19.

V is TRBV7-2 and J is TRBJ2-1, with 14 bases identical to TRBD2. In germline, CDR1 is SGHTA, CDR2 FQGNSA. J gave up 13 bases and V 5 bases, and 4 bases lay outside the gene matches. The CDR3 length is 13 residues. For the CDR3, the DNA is TGTGCCAGCAGCGTCGGACTAGCGGGAGGCCAGTTCTTC. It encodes CASSVGLAGGQFF.

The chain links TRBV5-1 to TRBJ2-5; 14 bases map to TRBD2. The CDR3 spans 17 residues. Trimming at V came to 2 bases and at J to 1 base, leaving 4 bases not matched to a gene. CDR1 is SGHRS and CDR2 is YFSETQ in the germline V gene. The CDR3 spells CASSFGLAGGIQETQYF. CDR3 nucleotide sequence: TGCGCCAGCAGCTTTGGACTAGCGGGGGGCATCCAAGAGACCCAGTACTTC. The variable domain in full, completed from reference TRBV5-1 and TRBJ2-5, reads KAGVTQTPRYLIKTRGQQVTLSCSPISGHRSVSWYQQTPGQGLQFLFEYFSETQRNKGNFPGRFSGRQFSNSRSEMNVSTLELGDSALYLCASSFGLAGGIQETQYFGPGTRLLVL.

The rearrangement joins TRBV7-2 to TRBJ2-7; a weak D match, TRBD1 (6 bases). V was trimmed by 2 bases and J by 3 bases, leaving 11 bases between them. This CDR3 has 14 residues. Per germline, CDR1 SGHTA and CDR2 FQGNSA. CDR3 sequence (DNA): TGTGCCAGCAGCTTAAGGACAGCTTTCTACGAGCAGTACTTC. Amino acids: CASSLRTAFYEQYF. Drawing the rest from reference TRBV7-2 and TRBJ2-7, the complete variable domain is GAGVSQSPSNKVTEKGKDVELRCDPISGHTALYWYRQSLGQGLEFLIYFQGNSAPDKSGLPSDRFSAERTGGSVSTLTIQRTQQEDSAVYLCASSLRTAFYEQYFGPGTRLTVT.

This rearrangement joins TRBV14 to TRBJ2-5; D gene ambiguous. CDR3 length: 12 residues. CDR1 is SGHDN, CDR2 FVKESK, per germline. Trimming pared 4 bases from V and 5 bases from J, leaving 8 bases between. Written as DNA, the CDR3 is TGTGCCAGCAGCCCAGTGATGGAGACCCAGTACTTC. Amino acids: CASSPVMETQYF.

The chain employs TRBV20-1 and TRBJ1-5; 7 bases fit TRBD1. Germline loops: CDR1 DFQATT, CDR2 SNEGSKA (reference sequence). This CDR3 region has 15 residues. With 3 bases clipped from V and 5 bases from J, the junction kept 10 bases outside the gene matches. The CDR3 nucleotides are TGCAGTGCTAGTCCCGGGACAGCTGGAGATCAGCCCCAGCATTTT. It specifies CSASPGTAGDQPQHF.

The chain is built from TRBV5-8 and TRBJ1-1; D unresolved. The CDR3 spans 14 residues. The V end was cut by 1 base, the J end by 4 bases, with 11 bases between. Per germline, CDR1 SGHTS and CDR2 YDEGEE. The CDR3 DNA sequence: TGTGCCAGCAGCTTGATCCTGCGAGGCACTGAAGCTTTCTTT. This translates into CASSLILRGTEAFF.

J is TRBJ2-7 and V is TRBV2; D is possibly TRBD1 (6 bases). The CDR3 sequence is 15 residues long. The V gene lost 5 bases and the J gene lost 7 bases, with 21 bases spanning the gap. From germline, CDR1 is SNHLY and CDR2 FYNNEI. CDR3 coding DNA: TGTGCCAGCAGTTCGGCAGGGGCTGAATATGGAGAGCAGTACTTC. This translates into CASSSAGAEYGEQYF. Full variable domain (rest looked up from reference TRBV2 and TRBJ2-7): EPEVTQTPSHQVTQMGQEVILRCVPISNHLYFYWYRQILGQKVEFLVSFYNNEISEKSEIFDDQFSVERPDGSNFTLKIRSTKLEDSAMYFCASSSAGAEYGEQYFGPGTRLTVT.

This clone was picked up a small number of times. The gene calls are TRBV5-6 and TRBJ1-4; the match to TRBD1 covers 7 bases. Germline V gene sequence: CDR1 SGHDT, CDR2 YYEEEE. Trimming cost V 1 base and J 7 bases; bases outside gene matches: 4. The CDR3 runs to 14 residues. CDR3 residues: CASSLRDRREKLFF. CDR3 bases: TGTGCCAGCAGCTTGAGGGACAGACGTGAAAAACTGTTTTTT.

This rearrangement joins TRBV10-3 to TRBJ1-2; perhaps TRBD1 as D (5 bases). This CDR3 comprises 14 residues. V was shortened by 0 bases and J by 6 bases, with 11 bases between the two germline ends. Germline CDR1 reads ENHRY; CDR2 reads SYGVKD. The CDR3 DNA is TGTGCCATCAGTGAGTCGAGCAGGGAAGATGGCTACACCTTC. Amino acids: CAISESSREDGYTF.

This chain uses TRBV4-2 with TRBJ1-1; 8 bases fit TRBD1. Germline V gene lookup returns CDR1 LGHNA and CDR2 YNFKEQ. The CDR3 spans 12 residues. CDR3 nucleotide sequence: TGTGACCGGACAGGGACGGGAACTGAAGCTTTCTTT. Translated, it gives CDRTGTGTEAFF.

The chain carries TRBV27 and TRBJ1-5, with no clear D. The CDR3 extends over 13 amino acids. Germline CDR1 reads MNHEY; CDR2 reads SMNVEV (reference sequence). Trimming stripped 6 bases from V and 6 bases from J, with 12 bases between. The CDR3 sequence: CASRALSGQPQHF. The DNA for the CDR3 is TGTGCCAGCAGGGCGCTTTCGGGTCAGCCCCAGCATTTT.

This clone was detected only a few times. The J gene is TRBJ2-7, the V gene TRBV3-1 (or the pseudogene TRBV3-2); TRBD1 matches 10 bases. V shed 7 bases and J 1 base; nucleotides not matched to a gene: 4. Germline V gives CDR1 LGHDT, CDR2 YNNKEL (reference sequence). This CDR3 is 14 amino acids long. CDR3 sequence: CASTRTGGSYEQYF. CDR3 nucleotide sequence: TGTGCCAGCACCCGGACAGGGGGGTCCTACGAGCAGTACTTC.

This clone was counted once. CDR3: CASSLVSPGELFF. In DNA form, the CDR3 reads TGCGCCAGCAGCTTGGTTAGCCCCGGGGAGCTGTTTTTT. The chain carries TRBV5-1 and TRBJ2-2; no clear D gene. This CDR3 has 13 residues. With 0 bases removed from V and 6 bases from J, the gap between germline ends came to 6 bases. The V gene's germline CDR1 is SGHRS and CDR2 YFSETQ.

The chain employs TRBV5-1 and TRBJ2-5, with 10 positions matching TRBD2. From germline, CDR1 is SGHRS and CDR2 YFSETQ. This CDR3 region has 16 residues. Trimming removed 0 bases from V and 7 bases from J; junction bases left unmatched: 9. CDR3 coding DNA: TGCGCCAGCAGCTTGGAGGCTAGCGGGGGCGATGGGACCCAGTACTTC. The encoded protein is CASSLEASGGDGTQYF.

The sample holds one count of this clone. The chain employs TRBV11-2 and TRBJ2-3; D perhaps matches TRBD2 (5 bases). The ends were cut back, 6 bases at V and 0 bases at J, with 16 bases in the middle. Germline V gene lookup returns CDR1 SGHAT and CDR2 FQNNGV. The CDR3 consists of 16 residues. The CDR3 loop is CASRPWTGLSTDTQYF. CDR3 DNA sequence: TGTGCCAGCAGACCCTGGACTGGGCTCAGCACAGATACGCAGTATTTT.

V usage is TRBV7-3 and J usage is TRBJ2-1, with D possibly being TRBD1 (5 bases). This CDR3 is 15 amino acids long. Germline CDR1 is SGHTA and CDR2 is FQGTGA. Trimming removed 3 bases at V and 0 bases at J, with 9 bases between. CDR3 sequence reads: CASSLTASSYNEQFF. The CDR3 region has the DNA TGTGCCAGCAGCTTGACAGCGAGCTCCTACAATGAGCAGTTCTTC.

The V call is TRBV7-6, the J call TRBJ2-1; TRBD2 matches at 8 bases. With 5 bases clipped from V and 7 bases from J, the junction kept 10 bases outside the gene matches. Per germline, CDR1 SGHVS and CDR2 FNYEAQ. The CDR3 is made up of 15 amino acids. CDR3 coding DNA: TGTGCCAGCAGCGTAAGGGTTAGCGGGGCAAATGAGCAGTTCTTC. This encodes CASSVRVSGANEQFF.

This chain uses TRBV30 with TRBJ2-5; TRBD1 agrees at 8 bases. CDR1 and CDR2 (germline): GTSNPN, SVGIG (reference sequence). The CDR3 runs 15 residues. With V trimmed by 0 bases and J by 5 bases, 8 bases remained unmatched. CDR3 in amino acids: CAWSVRGTGLETQYF. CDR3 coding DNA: TGTGCCTGGAGTGTACGGGGGACAGGTTTGGAGACCCAGTACTTC.

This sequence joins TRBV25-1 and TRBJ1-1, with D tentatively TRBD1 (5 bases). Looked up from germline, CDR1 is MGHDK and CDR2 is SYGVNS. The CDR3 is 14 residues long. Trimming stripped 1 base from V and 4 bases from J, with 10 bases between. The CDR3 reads CASSELGQPTEAFF. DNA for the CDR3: TGTGCCAGCAGTGAATTGGGGCAGCCCACTGAAGCTTTCTTT.

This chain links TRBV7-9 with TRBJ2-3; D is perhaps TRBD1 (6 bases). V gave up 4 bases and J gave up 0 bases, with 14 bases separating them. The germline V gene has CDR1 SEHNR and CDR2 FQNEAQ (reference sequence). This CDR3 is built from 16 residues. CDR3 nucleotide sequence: TGTGCCAGCAGCTCCCAGGGGCGCCTAAGCACAGATACGCAGTATTTT. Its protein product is CASSSQGRLSTDTQYF.

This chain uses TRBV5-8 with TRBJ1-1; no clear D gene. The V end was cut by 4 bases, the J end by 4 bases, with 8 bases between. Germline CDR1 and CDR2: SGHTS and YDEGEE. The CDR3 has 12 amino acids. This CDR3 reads CASSPRSTEAFF. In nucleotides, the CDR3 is TGTGCCAGCAGCCCCCGTTCCACTGAAGCTTTCTTT. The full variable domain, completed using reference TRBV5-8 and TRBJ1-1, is EAGVTQSPTHLIKTRGQQATLRCSPISGHTSVYWYQQALGLGLQFLLWYDEGEERNRGNFPPRFSGRQFPNYSSELNVNALELEDSALYLCASSPRSTEAFFGQGTRLTVV.

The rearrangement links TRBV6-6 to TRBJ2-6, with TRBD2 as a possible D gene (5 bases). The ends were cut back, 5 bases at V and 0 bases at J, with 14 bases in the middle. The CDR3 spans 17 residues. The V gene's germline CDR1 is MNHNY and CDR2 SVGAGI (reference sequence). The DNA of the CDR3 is TGTGCCAGCAGTCGGGGAGTCTTGATCTCTGGGGCCAACGTCCTGACTTTC. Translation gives CASSRGVLISGANVLTF.

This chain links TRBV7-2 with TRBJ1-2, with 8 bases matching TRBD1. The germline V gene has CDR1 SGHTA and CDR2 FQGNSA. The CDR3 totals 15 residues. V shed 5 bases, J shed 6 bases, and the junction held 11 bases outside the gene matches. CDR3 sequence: CASSPGQGRFHGYTF. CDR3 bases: TGTGCCAGCAGCCCAGGACAGGGACGGTTTCATGGCTACACCTTC.

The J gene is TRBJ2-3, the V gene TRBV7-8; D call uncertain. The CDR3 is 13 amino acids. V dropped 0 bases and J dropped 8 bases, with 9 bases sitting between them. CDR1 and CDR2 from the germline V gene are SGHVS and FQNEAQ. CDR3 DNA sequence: TGTGCCAGCAGCTTAGCGACGGAGCCTACGCAGTATTTT. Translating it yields CASSLATEPTQYF. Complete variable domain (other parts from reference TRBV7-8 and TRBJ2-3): GAGVSQSPRYKVAKRGQDVALRCDPISGHVSLFWYQQALGQGPEFLTYFQNEAQLDKSGLPSDRFFAERPEGSVSTLKIQRTQQEDSAVYLCASSLATEPTQYFGPGTRLTVL.

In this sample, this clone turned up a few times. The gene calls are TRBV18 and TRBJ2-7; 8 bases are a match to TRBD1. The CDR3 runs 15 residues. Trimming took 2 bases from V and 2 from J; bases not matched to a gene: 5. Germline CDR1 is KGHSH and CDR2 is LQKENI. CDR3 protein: CASSPGQGSAYEQYF. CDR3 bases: TGTGCCAGCTCACCAGGACAGGGATCTGCCTACGAGCAGTACTTC.

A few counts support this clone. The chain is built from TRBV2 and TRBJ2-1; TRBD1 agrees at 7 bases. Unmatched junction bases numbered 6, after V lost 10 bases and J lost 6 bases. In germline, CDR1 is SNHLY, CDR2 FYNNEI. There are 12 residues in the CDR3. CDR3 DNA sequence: TGTGCCATACAGGGGACCGGCAATGAGCAGTTCTTC. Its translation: CAIQGTGNEQFF.

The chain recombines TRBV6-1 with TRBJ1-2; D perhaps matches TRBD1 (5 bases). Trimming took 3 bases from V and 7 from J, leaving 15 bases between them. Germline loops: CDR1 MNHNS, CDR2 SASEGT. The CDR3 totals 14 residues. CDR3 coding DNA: TGTGCCAGCAGTGAGGCTGCAGGGTGGGGTGGCTACACCTTC. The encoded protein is CASSEAAGWGGYTF.